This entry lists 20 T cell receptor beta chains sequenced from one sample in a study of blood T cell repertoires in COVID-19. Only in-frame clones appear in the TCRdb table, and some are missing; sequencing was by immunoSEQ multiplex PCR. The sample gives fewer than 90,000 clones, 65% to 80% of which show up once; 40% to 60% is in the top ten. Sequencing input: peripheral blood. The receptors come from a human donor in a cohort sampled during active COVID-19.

In DNA form, the CDR3 reads TGTGCCAGCACCCTGATAAAAGGAGGCGAAAAACTGTTTTTT. Amino acids: CASTLIKGGEKLFF. The rearrangement links TRBV6-5 to TRBJ1-4; D call uncertain. Germline V lookup: CDR1 MNHEY, CDR2 SVGAGI. V lost 7 bases, J lost 8 bases, and 17 bases lay in between. The CDR3 is 14 amino acids.

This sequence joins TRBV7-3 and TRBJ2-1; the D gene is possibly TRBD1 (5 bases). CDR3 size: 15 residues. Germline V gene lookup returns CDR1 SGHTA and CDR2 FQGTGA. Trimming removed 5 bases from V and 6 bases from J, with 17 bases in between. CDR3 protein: CASSTQGLVGNEQFF. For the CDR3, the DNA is TGTGCCAGCAGCACTCAGGGATTAGTCGGCAATGAGCAGTTCTTC.

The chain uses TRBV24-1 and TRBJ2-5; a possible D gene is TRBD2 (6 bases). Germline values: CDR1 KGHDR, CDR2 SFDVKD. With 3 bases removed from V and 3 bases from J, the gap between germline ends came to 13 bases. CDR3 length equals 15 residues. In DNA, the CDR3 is TGTGCCACCAGTGATGGAGGGGCCTTGAAAGAGACCCAGTACTTC. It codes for CATSDGGALKETQYF.

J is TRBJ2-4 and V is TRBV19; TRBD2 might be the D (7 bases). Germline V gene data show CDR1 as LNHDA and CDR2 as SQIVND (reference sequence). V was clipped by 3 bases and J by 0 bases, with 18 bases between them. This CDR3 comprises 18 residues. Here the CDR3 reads CASSIDLLRGGAKNIQYF. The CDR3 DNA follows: TGTGCCAGTAGTATCGACCTTCTGAGGGGGGGAGCCAAAAACATTCAGTACTTC.

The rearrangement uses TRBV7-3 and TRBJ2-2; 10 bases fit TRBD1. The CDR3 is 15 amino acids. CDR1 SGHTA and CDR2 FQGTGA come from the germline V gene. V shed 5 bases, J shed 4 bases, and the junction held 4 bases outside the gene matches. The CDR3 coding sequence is TGTGCCAGCAGCCCGACAGGGGGCACCACCGGGGAGCTGTTTTTT. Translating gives CASSPTGGTTGELFF.

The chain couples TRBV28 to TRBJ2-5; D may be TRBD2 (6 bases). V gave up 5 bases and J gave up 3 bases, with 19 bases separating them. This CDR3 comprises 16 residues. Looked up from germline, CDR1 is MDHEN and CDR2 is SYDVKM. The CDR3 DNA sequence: TGTGCCAGCAGTCCCAGTGGAGCGGGCTTCGAAGAGACCCAGTACTTC. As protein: CASSPSGAGFEETQYF.

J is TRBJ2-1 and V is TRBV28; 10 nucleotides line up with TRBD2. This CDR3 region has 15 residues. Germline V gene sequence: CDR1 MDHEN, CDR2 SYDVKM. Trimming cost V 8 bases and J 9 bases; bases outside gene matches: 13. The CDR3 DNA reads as TGTGCCAGCCTAAGGGCGGCTAGCGGGAGTCTTGAGCAGTTCTTC. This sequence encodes CASLRAASGSLEQFF.

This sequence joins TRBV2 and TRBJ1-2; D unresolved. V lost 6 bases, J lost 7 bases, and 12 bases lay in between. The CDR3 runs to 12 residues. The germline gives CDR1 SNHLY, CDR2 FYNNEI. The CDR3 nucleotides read TGTGCCAGCAGACGAGGACTTGGTGGCTACACCTTC. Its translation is CASRRGLGGYTF.

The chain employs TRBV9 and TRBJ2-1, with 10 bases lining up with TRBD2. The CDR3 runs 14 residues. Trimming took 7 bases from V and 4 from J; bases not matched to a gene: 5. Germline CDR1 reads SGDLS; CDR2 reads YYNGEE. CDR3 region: CASGTSAPYNEQFF. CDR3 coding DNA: TGTGCCAGCGGGACTAGCGCCCCATACAATGAGCAGTTCTTC.

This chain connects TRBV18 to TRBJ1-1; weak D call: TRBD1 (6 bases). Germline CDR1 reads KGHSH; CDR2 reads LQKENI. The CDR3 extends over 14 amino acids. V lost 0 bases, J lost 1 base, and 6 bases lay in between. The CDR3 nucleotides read TGTGCCAGCTCACCACCGGGGGCGAACACTGAAGCTTTCTTT. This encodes CASSPPGANTEAFF.

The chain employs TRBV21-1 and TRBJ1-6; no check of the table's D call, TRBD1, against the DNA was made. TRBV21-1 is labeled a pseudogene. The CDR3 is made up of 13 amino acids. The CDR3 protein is CAPRGTGCSPLHF. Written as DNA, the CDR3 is TGTGCCCCTCGTGGGACAGGGTGTTCACCCCTCCACTTT.

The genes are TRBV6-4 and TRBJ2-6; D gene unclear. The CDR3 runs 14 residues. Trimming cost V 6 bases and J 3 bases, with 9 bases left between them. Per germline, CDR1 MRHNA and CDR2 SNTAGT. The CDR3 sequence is CASSEFDGANVLTF. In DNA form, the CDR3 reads TGTGCCAGCAGCGAGTTTGATGGGGCCAACGTCCTGACTTTC.

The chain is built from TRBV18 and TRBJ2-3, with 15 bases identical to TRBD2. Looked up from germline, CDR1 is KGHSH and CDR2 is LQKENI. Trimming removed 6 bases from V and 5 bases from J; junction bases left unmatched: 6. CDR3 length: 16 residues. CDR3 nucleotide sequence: TGTGCCAGCTCCGCTCCGGGACTAGCGGGAGGAGATACGCAGTATTTT. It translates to CASSAPGLAGGDTQYF. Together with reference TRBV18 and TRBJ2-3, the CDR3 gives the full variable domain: NAGVMQNPRHLVRRRGQEARLRCSPMKGHSHVYWYRQLPEEGLKFMVYLQKENIIDESGMPKERFSAEFPKEGPSILRIQQVVRGDSAAYFCASSAPGLAGGDTQYFGPGTRLTVL.

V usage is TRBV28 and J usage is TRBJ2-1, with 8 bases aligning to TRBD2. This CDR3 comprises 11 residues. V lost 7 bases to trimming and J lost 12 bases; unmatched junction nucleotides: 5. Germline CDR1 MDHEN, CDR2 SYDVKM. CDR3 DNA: TGTGCCAGCAACAACGGGACTAGGCAGTTCTTC. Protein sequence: CASNNGTRQFF. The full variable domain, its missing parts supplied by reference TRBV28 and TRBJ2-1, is DVKVTQSSRYLVKRTGEKVFLECVQDMDHENMFWYRQDPGLGLRLIYFSYDVKMKEKGDIPEGYSVSREKKERFSLILESASTNQTSMYLCASNNGTRQFFGPGTRLTVL.

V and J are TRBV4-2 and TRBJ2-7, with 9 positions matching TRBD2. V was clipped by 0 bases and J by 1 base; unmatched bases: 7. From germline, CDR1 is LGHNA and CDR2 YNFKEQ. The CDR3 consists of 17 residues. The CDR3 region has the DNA TGTGCCAGCAGCCAAGACGGTCCTAGCGGGACTTCCTACGAGCAGTACTTC. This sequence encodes CASSQDGPSGTSYEQYF.

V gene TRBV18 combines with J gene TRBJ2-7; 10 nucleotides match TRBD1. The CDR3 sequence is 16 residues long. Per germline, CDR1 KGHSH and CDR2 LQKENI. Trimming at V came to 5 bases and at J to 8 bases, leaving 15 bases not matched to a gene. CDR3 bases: TGTGCCAGCTCATTTGCAGTGGGACAGGGGATTGACAAGCAGTACTTC. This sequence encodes CASSFAVGQGIDKQYF.

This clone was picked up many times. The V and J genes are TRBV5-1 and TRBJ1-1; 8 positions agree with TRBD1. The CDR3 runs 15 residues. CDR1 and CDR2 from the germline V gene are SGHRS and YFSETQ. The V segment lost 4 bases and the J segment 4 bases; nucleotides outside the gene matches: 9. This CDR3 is CASSPGQGSATEAFF. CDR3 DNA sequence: TGCGCCAGCAGCCCAGGACAGGGCTCGGCCACTGAAGCTTTCTTT. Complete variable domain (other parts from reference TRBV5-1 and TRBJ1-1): KAGVTQTPRYLIKTRGQQVTLSCSPISGHRSVSWYQQTPGQGLQFLFEYFSETQRNKGNFPGRFSGRQFSNSRSEMNVSTLELGDSALYLCASSPGQGSATEAFFGQGTRLTVV.

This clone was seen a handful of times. CDR3 residues: CASSPSSGSVSYNEQFF. For the CDR3, the DNA is TGTGCCAGCAGTCCCTCTAGCGGGAGCGTCTCCTACAATGAGCAGTTCTTC. The V gene is TRBV28, the J gene TRBJ2-1, with 10 bases fitting TRBD2. V shed 5 bases and J 0 bases; nucleotides not matched to a gene: 7. CDR1 MDHEN and CDR2 SYDVKM come from the germline V gene. The CDR3 length is 17 residues.

CDR3 DNA: TGCGCCAGCAGCTTGGGACCCGGGACAGGGTCCGACGAGCAGTACTTC. It yields the protein CASSLGPGTGSDEQYF. The chain recombines TRBV5-1 with TRBJ2-7; TRBD1 agrees at 9 bases. This CDR3 has 16 amino acids. Per germline, CDR1 SGHRS and CDR2 YFSETQ. The ends lost 0 bases at V and 5 bases at J; junction bases unmatched: 9.

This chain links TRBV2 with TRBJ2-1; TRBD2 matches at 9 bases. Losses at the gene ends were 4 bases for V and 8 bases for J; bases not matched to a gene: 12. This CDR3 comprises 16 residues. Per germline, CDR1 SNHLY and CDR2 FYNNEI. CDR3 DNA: TGTGCCAGCAGTGTTCTGAGGGCTAGCGGGACCCATGAGCAGTTCTTC. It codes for CASSVLRASGTHEQFF.